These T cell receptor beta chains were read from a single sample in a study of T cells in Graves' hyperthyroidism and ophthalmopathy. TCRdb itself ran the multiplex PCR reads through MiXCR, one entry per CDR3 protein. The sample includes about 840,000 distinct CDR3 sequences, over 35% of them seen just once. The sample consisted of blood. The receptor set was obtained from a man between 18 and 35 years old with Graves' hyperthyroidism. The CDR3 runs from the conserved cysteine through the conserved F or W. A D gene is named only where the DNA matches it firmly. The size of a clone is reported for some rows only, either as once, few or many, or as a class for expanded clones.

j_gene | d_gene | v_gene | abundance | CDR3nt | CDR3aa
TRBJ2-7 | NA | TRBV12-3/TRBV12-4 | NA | TGTGCCAGCAGCTCAACCCCGGGACTTTACGAGCAGTACTTC | CASSSTPGLYEQYF
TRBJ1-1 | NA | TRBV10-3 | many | TGTGCCATCAGTGCCGTACAGGGTCTTGACACTGAAGCTTTCTTT | CAISAVQGLDTEAFF
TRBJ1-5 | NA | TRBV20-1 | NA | TGCAGTGCTAGAGAGAGTCCTGGGCAGGGCGCCCAGCCCCAGCATTTT | CSARESPGQGAQPQHF
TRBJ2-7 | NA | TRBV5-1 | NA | TGCGCCAGCAGCTTGACCCCATCCGGGGCCTACGAGCAGTACTTC | CASSLTPSGAYEQYF
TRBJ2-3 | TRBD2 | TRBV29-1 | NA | TGCAGCGTTGAAGATCAGCGGGGGTTCACAGATACGCAGTATTTT | CSVEDQRGFTDTQYF
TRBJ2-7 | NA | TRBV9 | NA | TGTGCCAGCAGCCACAGACAAGCGGACTACGAGCAGTACTTC | CASSHRQADYEQYF
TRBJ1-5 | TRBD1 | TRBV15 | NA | TGTGCCACCAGCCAAGACAGGGGAGGGGATCAGCCCCAGCATTTT | CATSQDRGGDQPQHF
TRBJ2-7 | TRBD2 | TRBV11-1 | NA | TGTGCCGGCAGCTTAGGACTAGCGGACCCCCAGTACTTC | CAGSLGLADPQYF
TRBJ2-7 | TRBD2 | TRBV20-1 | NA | TGCAGTGCTCGGCGGGGGGGCACCTGCGAGCAGTACTTC | CSARRGGTCEQYF
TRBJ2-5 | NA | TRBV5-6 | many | TGTGCCAGCAGCTCCGGACGGCTTGAGACCCAGTACTTC | CASSSGRLETQYF
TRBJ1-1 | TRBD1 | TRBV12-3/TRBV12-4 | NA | TGTGCCAGCGTTATCGGACGGGGACAGGCGAACACTGAAGCTTTCTTT | CASVIGRGQANTEAFF
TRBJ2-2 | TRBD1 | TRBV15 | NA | TGTGCCACCAGCTTCCTCGGACAGGGCTTAGGCGGGGAGCTGTTTTTT | CATSFLGQGLGGELFF
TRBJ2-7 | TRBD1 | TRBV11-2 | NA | TGTGCCAGCAGCTCCGGACAGGGTTTCCTTTTC | CASSSGQGFLF
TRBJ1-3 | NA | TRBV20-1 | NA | TGCAGTGCTAGGGTCCAGGGTAACGCTGGAAACACCATATATTTT | CSARVQGNAGNTIYF
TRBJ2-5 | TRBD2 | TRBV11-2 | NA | TGTGCCAGCAGCTCCGGGAGGGCCACAGAGACCCAGTACTTC | CASSSGRATETQYF
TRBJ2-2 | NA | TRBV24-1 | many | TGTGCCACCGAAGGGACCGCAAGCATTGACCCCACCGGGGAGCTGTTTTTT | CATEGTASIDPTGELFF
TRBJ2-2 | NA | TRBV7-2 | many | TGTGCCAGCAGCTTCTGGGTCGGGGAGCTGTTTTTT | CASSFWVGELFF
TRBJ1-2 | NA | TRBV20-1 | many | TGCAGCGCTTTCGAGGTTAACTATGGCTACACCTTC | CSAFEVNYGYTF
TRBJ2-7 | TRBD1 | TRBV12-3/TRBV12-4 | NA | TGTGCCAGCAGCTCCCAGGACAGGCGGCAGTACTTC | CASSSQDRRQYF
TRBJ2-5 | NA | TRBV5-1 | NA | TGCGCCAGCAGCCCCCGACCGAACCAAGAGACCCAGTACTTC | CASSPRPNQETQYF
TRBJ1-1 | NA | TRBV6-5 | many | TGTGCCAGCAGTTGGCGGGTGGGCACTGAAGCTTTCTTT | CASSWRVGTEAFF
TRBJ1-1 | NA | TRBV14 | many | TGTGCCAGCAGCCCCCCTCGGGTCGCTGAAGCTTTCTTT | CASSPPRVAEAFF
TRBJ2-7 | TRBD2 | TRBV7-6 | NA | TGTGCCAGCAGCCCCCCGGGACTAGGGGAAGAGCAGTACTTC | CASSPPGLGEEQYF
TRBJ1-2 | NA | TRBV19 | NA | TGTGCCAGTCGGGAAGAGGGGCACACCTTC | CASREEGHTF
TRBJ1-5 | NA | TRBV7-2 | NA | TGTGCCAGCAGCTTACCCCCGGGGGGAGGCAATCAGCCCCAGCATTTT | CASSLPPGGGNQPQHF
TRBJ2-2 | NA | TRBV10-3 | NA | TGTGCCATCAGTGAGTCGAATGGAGGCCGGGAGCTGTTTTTT | CAISESNGGRELFF
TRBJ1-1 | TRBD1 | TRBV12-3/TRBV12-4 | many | TGTGCCAGCACCTCGACAGGGGGAATCACTGAAGCTTTCTTT | CASTSTGGITEAFF
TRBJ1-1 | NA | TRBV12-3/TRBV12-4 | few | TGTGCCAGCAAGGATAGACAGTTCGCAGAAGCTTTCTTT | CASKDRQFAEAFF
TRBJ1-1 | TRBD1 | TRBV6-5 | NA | TGTGCCAGCAACACAGGGGGCGGGAACACTGAAGCTTTCTTT | CASNTGGGNTEAFF